This is a list of T cell receptor beta chains from one sample in a study of T cells in Graves' hyperthyroidism and ophthalmopathy. MiXCR, applied by TCRdb to the multiplex PCR reads, yields one record per CDR3 protein. Altogether around 540,000 distinct CDR3 sequences are present, roughly 16% being singletons, with the ten largest covering around 32%. Sequencing was done on a sample of blood. These TCRs come from a woman in her thirties with Graves' ophthalmopathy. The CDR3 runs from the conserved cysteine through the conserved F or W. The D gene is left open where the match is weak. Clone size is stated in some rows and not others, as once, few, many or a class when expanded.

DNA: TGTGCCAGCACCCCGTCGACGGTCCACTCCTACGAGCAGTACTTC
CDR3: CASTPSTVHSYEQYF
V: TRBV6-1
J: TRBJ2-7
length: 15
D: .
size: few

DNA: TGCAGTGCTATCGGCCCACTCATTCCTGACGAGCAGTACTTC
CDR3: CSAIGPLIPDEQYF
V: TRBV20-1
J: TRBJ2-7
length: 14
D: .
size: many

DNA: .
CDR3: CASSFGTGTYEQCF
V: TRBV5-1
J: TRBJ2-7
length: 14
D: .
size: few

DNA: TGTGCCAGCAGCGCACGGGGGCCCGATACGCAGTATTTT
CDR3: CASSARGPDTQYF
V: TRBV9
J: TRBJ2-3
length: 13
D: .
size: .

DNA: TGTGCCTGGAGTTTGGGGACAGGGTTGGCCGAGCAGTACTTC
CDR3: CAWSLGTGLAEQYF
V: TRBV30
J: TRBJ2-7
length: 14
D: TRBD1
size: many

DNA: TGTGCCTGCGAACAGGGGGCCCTTCAAGAGACCCAGTACTTC
CDR3: CACEQGALQETQYF
V: TRBV30
J: TRBJ2-5
length: 14
D: TRBD1
size: .

DNA: TGTGCCAGCAGCTTAGCGGGAACTCACTACGAGCAGTACTTC
CDR3: CASSLAGTHYEQYF
V: TRBV12-3/TRBV12-4
J: TRBJ2-7
length: 14
D: TRBD2
size: many

DNA: TGCGCCAGCAGCCAAACGACAGGGACCTACGAGCAGTACTTC
CDR3: CASSQTTGTYEQYF
V: TRBV4-1
J: TRBJ2-7
length: 14
D: TRBD1
size: few

DNA: TGTGCCAGCAGCTCCCCACGGTGGGAGGGACCCGTTACGCAGTATTTT
CDR3: CASSSPRWEGPVTQYF
V: TRBV7-8
J: TRBJ2-3
length: 16
D: TRBD2
size: many

DNA: TGCAGCGTTACCTCCAGGGGCGGTTCGACCTACGAGCAGTACTTC
CDR3: CSVTSRGGSTYEQYF
V: TRBV29-1
J: TRBJ2-7
length: 15
D: .
size: many

DNA: TGTGCCAGCGGGCAAAATTACAGGGAAGAGCAGTACTTC
CDR3: CASGQNYREEQYF
V: TRBV7-9
J: TRBJ2-7
length: 13
D: .
size: many

DNA: TGCGCCAGCAGCTCAGGGACAGGGTTTAAAGGCACTGAAGCTTTCTTT
CDR3: CASSSGTGFKGTEAFF
V: TRBV5-1
J: TRBJ1-1
length: 16
D: TRBD1
size: few

DNA: TGTGCCAGCAGCTCCCGGACTAGCGGGAGGGTTTACAATGAGCAGTTCTTC
CDR3: CASSSRTSGRVYNEQFF
V: TRBV7-3
J: TRBJ2-1
length: 17
D: TRBD2
size: .

DNA: TGTGCCAGCAGCTTACGGTCACTAAGCTCCTACAGTGAGCAGTTCTTC
CDR3: CASSLRSLSSYSEQFF
V: TRBV7-6
J: TRBJ2-1
length: 16
D: .
size: .

DNA: TGCGCCAGCACTACCCGCTTTATTGGGTCCCAATACAATGAGCAGTTCTTC
CDR3: CASTTRFIGSQYNEQFF
V: TRBV5-1
J: TRBJ2-1
length: 17
D: .
size: many

DNA: TGTGCCAGCAGGGACTTACACACCGGGAAGCTGTTTTTT
CDR3: CASRDLHTGKLFF
V: TRBV12-3/TRBV12-4
J: TRBJ2-2
length: 13
D: .
size: few

DNA: TGTGCCAGCAGGAGGGACAGGGGGCTTTACGAGCAGTACTTC
CDR3: CASRRDRGLYEQYF
V: TRBV6-1
J: TRBJ2-7
length: 14
D: TRBD1
size: .

DNA: TGCGCCAGCAGCTTGGGGAAGCCCAATGAGCAGTTCTTC
CDR3: CASSLGKPNEQFF
V: TRBV5-1
J: TRBJ2-1
length: 13
D: .
size: many

DNA: TGTGCCAGCAGCCAGGGACAGGGGCACAATGAGCAGTTCTTC
CDR3: CASSQGQGHNEQFF
V: TRBV3-1
J: TRBJ2-1
length: 14
D: TRBD1
size: many

DNA: TGTGCCAGCAGCTTAGACAGGCGATACGAGCAGTACTTC
CDR3: CASSLDRRYEQYF
V: TRBV7-8
J: TRBJ2-7
length: 13
D: .
size: .

DNA: TGCAGTGCTAGGCGGGAGATATACGAGCAGTACTTC
CDR3: CSARREIYEQYF
V: TRBV20-1
J: TRBJ2-7
length: 12
D: TRBD2
size: .

DNA: TGCAGTGCTAGACGACTAGCGGGAGATACGCAGTATTTT
CDR3: CSARRLAGDTQYF
V: TRBV20-1
J: TRBJ2-3
length: 13
D: TRBD2
size: many

DNA: TGTGCCAGCAGCCAAGATCCTCGGGGGACCCAGTACTTC
CDR3: CASSQDPRGTQYF
V: TRBV3-1
J: TRBJ2-5
length: 13
D: .
size: many

DNA: TGTGCCAGCAGTTTCGTTAGGGATGTGGCCGAGCAGTACTTC
CDR3: CASSFVRDVAEQYF
V: TRBV28
J: TRBJ2-7
length: 14
D: .
size: many

DNA: TGTGCCAGCAGCCCAGATACGTGGGGGGCTAACAATCAGCCCCAGCATTTT
CDR3: CASSPDTWGANNQPQHF
V: TRBV3-1
J: TRBJ1-5
length: 17
D: .
size: many

DNA: TGTGCCAGCAGTTTAAGGGAGTACAATGAGCAGTTCTTC
CDR3: CASSLREYNEQFF
V: TRBV27
J: TRBJ2-1
length: 13
D: .
size: many

DNA: TGTGCCAGCAGCCAAACCGGGATGACCGGGGAGCTGTTTTTT
CDR3: CASSQTGMTGELFF
V: TRBV3-1
J: TRBJ2-2
length: 14
D: .
size: few

DNA: TGTGCCAGCAGCTTTGAAGCAGGGAGGGCTTTCTTT
CDR3: CASSFEAGRAFF
V: TRBV7-2
J: TRBJ1-1
length: 12
D: .
size: many

DNA: TGCAGTGCTAGAGAAGGGGAAGTTTGGGGTGGGCGGCAGTTCTTC
CDR3: CSAREGEVWGGRQFF
V: TRBV20-1
J: TRBJ2-1
length: 15
D: .
size: many

DNA: TGTGCCACCAGCAGAGACCCCTCCGGCTACACCTTC
CDR3: CATSRDPSGYTF
V: TRBV15
J: TRBJ1-2
length: 12
D: .
size: .

DNA: TGTGCCAGCAGCCCACTACTAGTCCCAGATACGCAGTATTTT
CDR3: CASSPLLVPDTQYF
V: TRBV6-2/TRBV6-3
J: TRBJ2-3
length: 14
D: .
size: .

DNA: TGTGCCAGTACTAGGACAGACTACAATGAGCAGTTCTTC
CDR3: CASTRTDYNEQFF
V: TRBV19
J: TRBJ2-1
length: 13
D: .
size: few

DNA: TGCAGTGCTAACCCCAGGGGGCTCGGGGAAGAGACCCAGTACTTC
CDR3: CSANPRGLGEETQYF
V: TRBV20-1
J: TRBJ2-5
length: 15
D: TRBD1
size: few

DNA: TGTGCCAGCAACATCGAGAGGGGGCCAGATACGCAGTATTTT
CDR3: CASNIERGPDTQYF
V: TRBV5-8
J: TRBJ2-3
length: 14
D: TRBD1
size: .

DNA: TGCGCCAGCATCCCAGCGGGGATGGGATGGGGCGAGCAGTACTTC
CDR3: CASIPAGMGWGEQYF
V: TRBV10-1
J: TRBJ2-7
length: 15
D: TRBD2
size: few

DNA: TGCAGTGCTTCCCCGGGGTCGCAGCAGTACTTC
CDR3: CSASPGSQQYF
V: TRBV20-1
J: TRBJ2-7
length: 11
D: .
size: many

DNA: TGTGCCAGCAGGCCATGGGACGGAGATTTCACCGGGGAGCTGTTTTTT
CDR3: CASRPWDGDFTGELFF
V: TRBV7-9
J: TRBJ2-2
length: 16
D: .
size: many

DNA: TGTGCCAGCAGTTACTCGCGAGTCGCCAAAAACATTCAGTACTTC
CDR3: CASSYSRVAKNIQYF
V: TRBV6-6
J: TRBJ2-4
length: 15
D: .
size: few

DNA: TGTGCCAGTAGTTTCCTCTGGGGCGAAGCTTTCTTT
CDR3: CASSFLWGEAFF
V: TRBV19
J: TRBJ1-1
length: 12
D: .
size: many

DNA: TGCAGTGCTAGAATGACTAGCGGGGGATTTTACGAGCAGTACTTC
CDR3: CSARMTSGGFYEQYF
V: TRBV20-1
J: TRBJ2-7
length: 15
D: TRBD2
size: many

DNA: TGCAGTGCTAGAGAGGGGCTAGCGGGAGTTGTAGGGCCCACAGATACGCAGTATTTT
CDR3: CSAREGLAGVVGPTDTQYF
V: TRBV20-1
J: TRBJ2-3
length: 19
D: TRBD2
size: many

DNA: TGTGCCAGCAGCCCTGGGGGGCTCCTAGCCAAAAACATTCAGTACTTC
CDR3: CASSPGGLLAKNIQYF
V: TRBV28
J: TRBJ2-4
length: 16
D: .
size: .

DNA: TGTGCCAGTAGTGTCTCCGGGACAACTAGCACAGATACGCAGTATTTT
CDR3: CASSVSGTTSTDTQYF
V: TRBV19
J: TRBJ2-3
length: 16
D: .
size: few

DNA: TGTGCCAGCAGGAAGACTGGGACAGCGAACACCGGGGAGCTGTTTTTT
CDR3: CASRKTGTANTGELFF
V: TRBV12-3/TRBV12-4
J: TRBJ2-2
length: 16
D: TRBD1
size: many

DNA: TGTGCCAGCAGTCCACTAGCGGGAGTTGGCACAGATACGCAGTATTTT
CDR3: CASSPLAGVGTDTQYF
V: TRBV6-4
J: TRBJ2-3
length: 16
D: TRBD2
size: .

DNA: TGTGCCAGCAGCTTACCAGGGTTCGGCTACACCTTC
CDR3: CASSLPGFGYTF
V: TRBV7-3
J: TRBJ1-2
length: 12
D: .
size: few

DNA: TGCGCCAGCAGCCAAGAGGGCCCTTCTACCCAAGAGACCCAGTACTTC
CDR3: CASSQEGPSTQETQYF
V: TRBV4-3
J: TRBJ2-5
length: 16
D: .
size: few

DNA: TGCAGCGTTGGGGTTAGCGGGATGAACACCGGGGAGCTGTTTTTT
CDR3: CSVGVSGMNTGELFF
V: TRBV29-1
J: TRBJ2-2
length: 15
D: TRBD2
size: many

DNA: TGTGCCACCAGTGATGGTCCTTTCAATCAGCCCCAGCATTTT
CDR3: CATSDGPFNQPQHF
V: TRBV24-1
J: TRBJ1-5
length: 14
D: .
size: many

DNA: TGTGCCAGTAGTACGGGACTAGCGAGGTACGAGCAGTACTTC
CDR3: CASSTGLARYEQYF
V: TRBV19
J: TRBJ2-7
length: 14
D: TRBD2
size: few